The rows below give T cell receptor beta chains drawn from one sample of a study of identical twins. TCRdb passed the 5' RACE reads through MiXCR, listing each CDR3 protein once. This sample has hundreds of thousands of distinct CDR3 sequences, with roughly an eighth found just once. These data were also filed under a second study, of yellow fever vaccine responses in identical twins.

Sequenced input: PBMCs. The receptors shown here come from a woman in her late teens or twenties in good health. Both conserved end residues are part of each CDR3. Each record gives: D gene, clone size, J gene, V gene, CDR3 protein, CDR3 DNA. The D gene is left open where the match is weak. The size field is filled for only some rows; it gives once, few, many or a size class.

TRBD1	-	TRBJ2-1	TRBV29-1	CSGGGTGQYNEQFF	TGCAGCGGAGGGGGGACAGGCCAATACAATGAGCAGTTCTTC
TRBD2	-	TRBJ2-6	TRBV11-2	CASSSGLAGEPGANVLTF	TGTGCCAGCAGCTCTGGACTAGCGGGAGAACCTGGGGCCAACGTCCTGACTTTC
-	-	TRBJ2-5	TRBV7-9	CASSPTFKEETQYF	TGTGCCAGCAGCCCGACCTTTAAGGAAGAGACCCAGTACTTC
TRBD2	few	TRBJ2-5	TRBV5-1	CASSLGSSGWTETQYF	TGCGCCAGCAGCTTGGGGTCTAGCGGGTGGACGGAGACCCAGTACTTC
-	many	TRBJ1-6	TRBV25-1	CASSESYGVPLHF	TGTGCCAGCAGTGAATCCTACGGGGTACCCCTCCACTTT
TRBD1	many	TRBJ1-4	TRBV12-3/TRBV12-4	CASSRLTGGAVKLFF	TGTGCCAGCAGCCGCCTGACAGGGGGCGCGGTAAAACTGTTTTTT
-	many	TRBJ2-5	TRBV5-1	CASSSDLGRTGETQYF	TGCGCCAGCAGCTCTGACTTAGGGAGGACTGGGGAGACCCAGTACTTC
TRBD2	-	TRBJ2-1	TRBV6-1	CASSLGGAGGPRYNEQFF	TGTGCCAGCAGCCTGGGAGGAGCGGGAGGGCCTCGGTACAATGAGCAGTTCTTC
-	-	TRBJ2-2	TRBV3-1	CASSQETTGAGELFF	TGTGCCAGCAGCCAAGAGACGACCGGGGCCGGGGAGCTGTTTTTT
-	-	TRBJ2-5	TRBV18	CASSQESTGQETQYF	TGTGCCAGCTCGCAAGAATCTACAGGGCAAGAGACCCAGTACTTC
-	many	TRBJ1-1	TRBV5-1	CASSLGAVARGNEAFF	TGCGCCAGCAGCTTGGGAGCAGTCGCAAGGGGAAATGAAGCTTTCTTT
-	many	TRBJ1-2	TRBV12-3/TRBV12-4	CASNTGLGYGYTF	TGTGCCAGCAATACAGGGTTGGGCTATGGCTACACCTTC
TRBD1	few	TRBJ2-7	TRBV11-2	CASSPGQGSLDEQYF	TGTGCCAGCAGCCCCGGACAGGGCTCCCTGGACGAGCAGTACTTC
TRBD1	few	TRBJ1-5	TRBV7-8	CASSLVGQNSNQPQHF	TGTGCCAGCAGCTTAGTGGGACAGAATAGCAATCAGCCCCAGCATTTT
-	few	TRBJ2-2	TRBV7-3	CASSLGPSSYTGELFF	TGTGCCAGCAGCTTAGGGCCCTCTTCTTACACCGGGGAGCTGTTTTTT
-	few	TRBJ2-7	TRBV20-1	CSARGPGYEQYF	TGCAGTGCTAGAGGCCCAGGGTACGAGCAGTACTTC
-	few	TRBJ2-2	TRBV12-3/TRBV12-4	CASSLRFSGELFF	TGTGCCAGCAGTTTGCGTTTTTCCGGGGAGCTGTTTTTT
TRBD1	-	TRBJ1-4	TRBV12-3/TRBV12-4	CASGQGREEKLFF	TGTGCCAGCGGACAGGGGAGAGAGGAAAAACTGTTTTTT
TRBD1	few	TRBJ2-3	TRBV5-4	CASSLPGQAFYTDTQYF	TGTGCCAGCAGCCTACCCGGACAGGCATTTTACACAGATACGCAGTATTTT
TRBD2	-	TRBJ2-5	TRBV28	CASSSRSGGRETQYF	TGTGCCAGCAGTTCTCGTAGCGGGGGACGAGAGACCCAGTACTTC
TRBD1	many	TRBJ2-6	TRBV28	CATMTGDLSGANVLTF	TGTGCCACCATGACAGGGGACCTCTCTGGGGCCAACGTCCTGACTTTC
-	many	TRBJ1-4	TRBV28	CASSTLTGVNEKLFF	TGTGCCAGCAGTACCCTGACAGGAGTAAATGAAAAACTGTTTTTT
-	-	TRBJ2-2	TRBV11-2	CASSDRQENTGELFF	TGTGCCAGCAGCGACAGACAGGAGAACACCGGGGAGCTGTTTTTT
-	-	TRBJ2-1	TRBV28	CASSPPLVAMFF	TGTGCCAGCAGCCCGCCTCTCGTTGCGATGTTCTTC
TRBD1	-	TRBJ2-2	TRBV20-1	CSANDRDGTGELFF	TGCAGTGCTAACGACAGGGACGGCACCGGGGAGCTGTTTTTT
TRBD2	many	TRBJ2-3	TRBV2	CASSSSGTSGSNTQYF	TGTGCCAGCAGTTCCTCCGGGACTAGCGGGAGTAATACGCAGTATTTT
-	few	TRBJ2-2	TRBV7-9	CASSLASDRGAGELFF	TGTGCCAGCAGCTTAGCTAGCGACCGAGGGGCCGGGGAGCTGTTTTTT
-	-	TRBJ2-3	TRBV9	CASSPPRQPDTQYF	TGTGCCAGCAGCCCCCCACGACAGCCAGATACGCAGTATTTT
-	once	TRBJ2-3	TRBV19	CASSIRTSATDTQYF	TGTGCCAGTAGTATCAGGACCTCAGCGACAGATACGCAGTATTTT
-	few	TRBJ1-1	TRBV2	CASSATEAFF	TGTGCCAGCAGTGCCACTGAAGCTTTCTTT
-	many	TRBJ2-5	TRBV24-1	CATSDFEEETQYF	TGTGCCACCAGTGATTTCGAGGAAGAGACCCAGTACTTC
-	many	TRBJ1-1	TRBV5-1	CASSLAGPNTEAFF	TGCGCCAGCAGCTTGGCAGGGCCGAACACTGAAGCTTTCTTT
-	many	TRBJ1-2	TRBV5-1	CASRSPTEVYGYTF	TGCGCCAGCAGGTCACCGACAGAAGTCTATGGCTACACCTTC
-	few	TRBJ1-1	TRBV4-1	CASSQLGGSNTEAFF	TGCGCCAGCAGTCAGTTGGGGGGCAGCAACACTGAAGCTTTCTTT
-	few	TRBJ2-2	TRBV5-1	CASSLGDNRAGELFF	TGCGCCAGCAGCTTGGGGGACAACCGGGCCGGGGAGCTGTTTTTT
TRBD2	-	TRBJ2-3	TRBV20-1	CSALSGRTDTQYF	TGCAGTGCACTAAGCGGGAGGACAGATACGCAGTATTTT
TRBD2	-	TRBJ2-3	TRBV12-3/TRBV12-4	CASSLRSSGRASTDTQYF	TGTGCCAGCAGTTTGAGGTCTAGCGGGAGGGCTAGCACAGATACGCAGTATTTT
-	-	TRBJ2-3	TRBV4-2	CASSPERGESTDTQYF	TGTGCCAGCAGCCCGGAAAGGGGGGAGAGCACAGATACGCAGTATTTT
TRBD2	many	TRBJ2-1	TRBV7-2	CASSLAGGPYNEQFF	TGTGCCAGCAGCTTGGCGGGAGGGCCTTACAATGAGCAGTTCTTC
TRBD2	many	TRBJ2-1	TRBV6-2/TRBV6-3	CASSLTSGGWNEQFF	TGTGCCAGCAGTTTAACTAGCGGGGGTTGGAATGAGCAGTTCTTC
TRBD2	few	TRBJ2-1	TRBV10-1	CASSEPGEGWNEQFF	TGCGCCAGCAGTGAGCCTGGGGAGGGTTGGAATGAGCAGTTCTTC
TRBD1	few	TRBJ2-3	TRBV5-1	CASSWRTGSSTDTQYF	TGCGCCAGCAGCTGGAGGACAGGGTCTAGCACAGATACGCAGTATTTT
-	few	TRBJ2-5	TRBV4-1	CASSQRGQLQETQYF	TGCGCCAGCAGCCAGCGGGGACAGCTCCAAGAGACCCAGTACTTC
-	-	TRBJ2-3	TRBV20-1	CSAGVLTDTQYF	TGCAGTGCTGGGGTCCTCACAGATACGCAGTATTTT
-	-	TRBJ2-1	TRBV24-1	CATSDHRTGPYRGEQFF	TGTGCCACCAGTGACCACCGCACAGGGCCTTACAGAGGCGAGCAGTTCTTC
-	few	TRBJ2-3	TRBV27	CASSWRSTDTQYF	TGTGCCAGCAGTTGGCGTAGCACAGATACGCAGTATTTT
-	-	TRBJ1-4	TRBV12-3/TRBV12-4	CASGGVNEKLFF	TGTGCCAGCGGAGGGGTTAATGAAAAACTGTTTTTT
-	-	TRBJ2-5	TRBV18	CASSPRKETQYF	TGTGCCAGCTCCCCACGAAAAGAGACCCAGTACTTC
TRBD2	once	TRBJ2-1	TRBV6-5	CASSWSGLAGGPRGNEQFF	TGTGCCAGCAGTTGGTCGGGACTAGCGGGAGGGCCGCGAGGCAATGAGCAGTTCTTC
TRBD2	-	TRBJ2-3	TRBV20-1	CCAREGGLAGMEADTQYF	TGCTGTGCTAGAGAAGGTGGGCTAGCGGGAATGGAGGCAGATACGCAGTATTTT